Shown below are 29 T cell receptor beta chains from a single sample sequenced in a study of shared clonotypes between healthy human individuals. Sequencing used immunoSEQ multiplex PCR; TCRdb keeps in-frame clones, though not all of them. The sample carries 180,000 or so clones, approximately 92% recorded once. Sequencing was carried out using naive CD4+ T cells sorted from blood. This sample's subset: CD45RA+ positively selected. Receptors originate from a woman under 40 in good health.

The genes are TRBV30 and TRBJ1-5, with D possibly TRBD1 on 5 matching bases. The germline V and J ends were trimmed by 3 bases and 2 bases, with 26 bases remaining between them. Germline lookup yields CDR1 GTSNPN and CDR2 SVGIG (reference sequence). The CDR3 totals 19 residues. CDR3 nucleotide sequence: TGTGCCTGGAGCCGGGGAAGGAAGGGGAGATTATTTGGCAATCAGCCCCAGCATTTT. This codes for CAWSRGRKGRLFGNQPQHF.

The gene calls are TRBV30 and TRBJ1-5; D ambiguous. Trimming left V 0 bases short and J 7 bases short, with 13 bases between. CDR3 size: 14 residues. The germline gives CDR1 GTSNPN, CDR2 SVGIG (reference sequence). The CDR3 nucleotides are TGTGCCTGGAGTGTACATGGGGAGTGGCAGCCCCAGCATTTT. Translating gives CAWSVHGEWQPQHF.

The gene calls are TRBV18 and TRBJ2-5, with a tentative D call TRBD2 (5 bases). This CDR3 is built from 13 residues. The germline V and J ends were trimmed by 2 bases and 11 bases, with 15 bases remaining between them. Germline V gives CDR1 KGHSH, CDR2 LQKENI. The CDR3 nucleotides are TGTGCCAGCTCACCAACTCGGGGAGTGGAGCAGTACTTC. Its protein product is CASSPTRGVEQYF. The whole variable domain, remainder taken from reference TRBV18 and TRBJ2-5, is NAGVMQNPRHLVRRRGQEARLRCSPMKGHSHVYWYRQLPEEGLKFMVYLQKENIIDESGMPKERFSAEFPKEGPSILRIQQVVRGDSAAYFCASSPTRGVEQYFGPGTRLLVL.

The chain is built from TRBV18 and TRBJ2-5; 14 nucleotides line up with TRBD2. The J call may be in error: the DNA end matches TRBJ2-7 better. This CDR3 comprises 20 residues. Germline CDR1 is KGHSH and CDR2 is LQKENI. CDR3 coding DNA: TGTGCCAGCTCACCCGCCGACAAGACTAGCGGGAGGGCCAAATCGTACGAGCAGTACTTC. Residues: CASSPADKTSGRAKSYEQYF.

CDR3 amino acids: CASSTNRGRGTPLHF. CDR3 coding DNA: TGTGCCAGCAGCACGAACAGGGGGCGCGGGACACCCCTCCACTTT. The J gene is TRBJ1-6, the V gene TRBV7-9; 9 bases fit TRBD1. V lost 5 bases to trimming and J lost 11 bases; unmatched junction nucleotides: 10. Germline V lookup: CDR1 SEHNR, CDR2 FQNEAQ (reference sequence). The CDR3 is 15 residues long.

The rearrangement uses TRBV5-1 and TRBJ2-2; TRBD2 matches 13 bases. From germline, CDR1 is SGHRS and CDR2 YFSETQ. Trimming took 2 bases from V and 4 from J; bases not matched to a gene: 2. There are 16 residues in the CDR3. CDR3 loop: CASSLLAGGPTGELFF. The CDR3 DNA reads as TGCGCCAGCAGCTTACTAGCGGGAGGGCCCACCGGGGAGCTGTTTTTT.

The chain has TRBV4-1 and TRBJ1-1; a weak D match, TRBD1 (5 bases). CDR1 MGHRA and CDR2 YSYEKL come from the germline V gene. This CDR3 region has 16 residues. V was clipped by 0 bases and J by 0 bases, with 11 bases between them. CDR3 sequence: CASSQDFGQVNTEAFF. The CDR3 DNA reads TGCGCCAGCAGCCAAGATTTTGGACAAGTGAACACTGAAGCTTTCTTT.

This clone was seen more than once but under ten times. The rearrangement joins TRBV5-1 to TRBJ1-2; possibly TRBD1 for D (5 bases). The CDR3 sequence is 13 residues long. V dropped 1 base and J dropped 5 bases, with 9 bases sitting between them. In germline, CDR1 is SGHRS, CDR2 YFSETQ. This chain's CDR3 is CASSLTGEYGYTF. In DNA form, the CDR3 reads TGCGCCAGCAGCTTGACAGGAGAATATGGCTACACCTTC.

This CDR3 reads CASSTRGGVNQPQHF. As DNA, the CDR3 is TGTGCCAGCAGTACCAGGGGGGGCGTTAATCAGCCCCAGCATTTT. This chain connects TRBV6-7 to TRBJ1-5; 7 bases are shared with TRBD1. TRBV6-7 is noted as an ORF with a role that remains uncertain. This CDR3 comprises 15 residues. The V and J ends lost 5 bases and 4 bases, in that order; junction bases with no gene match: 8.

J is TRBJ2-5 and V is TRBV7-2, with 8 bases that match TRBD1. TRBJ2-7 matches the DNA end more closely, so the J call is doubtful. This CDR3 contains 18 residues. Germline V gene data show CDR1 as SGHTA and CDR2 as FQGNSA. Here the CDR3 reads CASSSSIWGDRTTYEQYF. The CDR3 DNA reads TGTGCCAGCAGCTCATCCATTTGGGGGGACAGGACGACCTACGAGCAGTACTTC.

The chain links TRBV6-1 to TRBJ2-7, with D possibly called TRBD1 or TRBD2 (5 bases each). Trimming took 3 bases from V and 3 from J, leaving 6 bases between them. This CDR3 contains 12 residues. Germline V CDR1 and CDR2: MNHNS, SASEGT. The CDR3, as DNA: TGTGCCAGCAGTGAGGGGGACTACGAGCAGTACTTC. Protein sequence: CASSEGDYEQYF.

This clone has just one count. This sequence joins TRBV4-2 and TRBJ2-1, with D hard to call. Germline values: CDR1 LGHNA, CDR2 YNFKEQ. Trimming left V 5 bases short and J 8 bases short, with 7 bases between. The CDR3 length is 11 residues. The CDR3 spells CASSAIDEQFF. The CDR3 coding sequence is TGTGCCAGCAGCGCTATTGATGAGCAGTTCTTC.

The V call is TRBV2, the J call TRBJ1-5; 7 positions match TRBD1. The V gene end was trimmed by 9 bases and the J gene end by 2 bases; junction bases not matched to a gene: 10. Germline values: CDR1 SNHLY, CDR2 FYNNEI. This CDR3 has 15 residues. The CDR3 is CASSFGTVGNQPQHF. The CDR3 region has the DNA TGTGCCAGTAGCTTCGGGACAGTTGGCAATCAGCCCCAGCATTTT. Combining the CDR3 with reference TRBV2 and TRBJ1-5 gives the whole variable domain EPEVTQTPSHQVTQMGQEVILRCVPISNHLYFYWYRQILGQKVEFLVSFYNNEISEKSEIFDDQFSVERPDGSNFTLKIRSTKLEDSAMYFCASSFGTVGNQPQHFGDGTRLSIL.

CDR3 nucleotides: TGTGCCAGCAGTTCCCCTCTAGCGGGAGGCACAGATACGCAGTATTTT. Its protein is CASSSPLAGGTDTQYF. The chain couples TRBV28 to TRBJ2-3; 10 positions agree with TRBD2. CDR1 and CDR2 (germline): MDHEN, SYDVKM. With 4 bases clipped from V and 1 base from J, the junction kept 5 bases outside the gene matches. The CDR3 consists of 16 residues.

The genes are TRBV11-2 and TRBJ2-1, with 7 bases lining up with TRBD1. J gave up 0 bases and V 5 bases, and 4 bases lay outside the gene matches. Germline CDR1 reads SGHAT; CDR2 reads FQNNGV. The CDR3 consists of 15 residues. The CDR3 loop is CASSPRDSSYNEQFF. The CDR3 DNA reads TGTGCCAGCAGCCCCCGGGACAGCTCCTACAATGAGCAGTTCTTC.

The gene calls are TRBV5-8 and TRBJ1-2; TRBD1 aligns across 8 bases. The junction had 2 bases not matched to a gene; V was cut back by 4 bases and J by 3 bases. The CDR3 is 13 residues long. The germline gives CDR1 SGHTS, CDR2 YDEGEE. CDR3 in DNA: TGTGCCAGCAGCCCGGACAGGGACTATGGCTACACCTTC. Its protein product is CASSPDRDYGYTF.

The J gene is TRBJ1-5, the V gene TRBV5-1; maybe TRBD1 (6 bases). The CDR3 consists of 16 residues. Per the germline V gene, CDR1 is SGHRS and CDR2 is YFSETQ. Trimming left V 0 bases short and J 5 bases short, with 15 bases between. In DNA form, the CDR3 reads TGCGCCAGCAGCTTGGAAGGGGGTGAGGAGGATCAGCCCCAGCATTTT. As protein: CASSLEGGEEDQPQHF.

The rearrangement joins TRBV30 to TRBJ2-7; 9 nucleotides align to TRBD2. Germline values: CDR1 GTSNPN, CDR2 SVGIG (reference sequence). V trimming: 6 bases; J trimming: 7 bases; junction bases outside the gene matches: 10. The length of the CDR3 is 13 residues. The CDR3 loop reads CACRVAGVLEQYF. Here the CDR3 DNA reads TGTGCCTGTCGGGTAGCGGGAGTTCTTGAGCAGTACTTC.

Only one count was recorded for this clone. The chain recombines TRBV2 with TRBJ1-1, with D hard to call. CDR1 and CDR2 (germline): SNHLY, FYNNEI. The CDR3 extends over 13 amino acids. V lost 4 bases to trimming and J lost 7 bases, with 13 bases between them. The CDR3 sequence is CASSGGTRIEAFF. The DNA for the CDR3 is TGTGCCAGCAGTGGCGGAACGAGAATTGAAGCTTTCTTT. The complete variable domain, with remaining parts taken from reference TRBV2 and TRBJ1-1, reads EPEVTQTPSHQVTQMGQEVILRCVPISNHLYFYWYRQILGQKVEFLVSFYNNEISEKSEIFDDQFSVERPDGSNFTLKIRSTKLEDSAMYFCASSGGTRIEAFFGQGTRLTVV.

This clone was found once. The V call is TRBV29-1, the J call TRBJ1-1, with D unresolved. Germline V CDR1 and CDR2: SQVTM, ANQGSEA. The CDR3 is 12 amino acids. Between the trimmed V and J ends, which lost 8 bases and 4 bases, there was a span of 14 bases. In DNA, the CDR3 is TGCAGCTCCCTCAGGCCGAGCACTGAAGCTTTCTTT. Its protein is CSSLRPSTEAFF.

CDR3 region: CASSLELRATNNEQFF. The DNA for the CDR3 is TGTGCCAGCAGCTTAGAGTTGCGCGCAACGAACAATGAGCAGTTCTTC. The V gene is TRBV7-9, the J gene TRBJ2-1; D is unresolved. V was clipped by 1 base and J by 5 bases, with 15 bases between them. The CDR3 sequence is 16 residues long. Looked up from germline, CDR1 is SEHNR and CDR2 is FQNEAQ (reference sequence).

This clone occurred a few times. The CDR3 nucleotides are TGTGCCAGCAGCTTGGGACAGGGGGCGTTCGAGCAGTACTTC. Protein sequence: CASSLGQGAFEQYF. This chain connects TRBV7-9 to TRBJ2-7, with 12 bases lining up with TRBD1. The CDR3 loop spans 14 amino acids. The V gene end was trimmed by 3 bases and the J gene end by 6 bases; junction bases not matched to a gene: 3. The germline V gene has CDR1 SEHNR and CDR2 FQNEAQ (reference sequence).

The chain uses TRBV5-1 and TRBJ2-7; 12 bases map to TRBD1. V dropped 0 bases and J dropped 5; count of bases not matched to a gene: 3. Per the germline V gene, CDR1 is SGHRS and CDR2 is YFSETQ. CDR3 size: 15 residues. In DNA form, the CDR3 reads TGCGCCAGCAGCTTGGTGGGACAGGGGGCCCACGAGCAGTACTTC. It specifies CASSLVGQGAHEQYF.

The chain employs TRBV10-1 and TRBJ1-2; 7 positions match TRBD1. Trimming removed 6 bases from V and 0 bases from J; junction bases left unmatched: 7. The V gene's germline CDR1 is WNHNN and CDR2 SYGVQD (reference sequence). This CDR3 spans 15 amino acids. This chain's CDR3 is CASRYRGSTNYGYTF. CDR3 sequence (DNA): TGCGCCAGCAGGTACAGGGGTTCGACTAACTATGGCTACACCTTC.

The genes are TRBV5-8 and TRBJ1-2; 7 positions agree with TRBD1. This CDR3 spans 16 amino acids. After removal of 0 bases from V and 0 bases from J, the junction contained 5 bases not matched to a gene. Germline CDR1 SGHTS, CDR2 YDEGEE. CDR3: CASSLGDGTANYGYTF. The DNA of the CDR3 is TGTGCCAGCAGCTTGGGTGATGGGACAGCTAACTATGGCTACACCTTC.

Comment on this clone: The junction departs from the called germline gene at one end, perhaps through a read error. The chain combines TRBV28 with TRBJ2-1; TRBD2 agrees at 8 bases. Looked up from germline, CDR1 is MDHEN and CDR2 is SYDVKM. CDR3 size: 12 residues. Here the CDR3 reads CASSLDLAGPLF. The CDR3 coding sequence is TGTGCCAGCAGTTTAGATTTAGCGGGACCCCTCTTC.

The rearrangement uses TRBV6-1 and TRBJ2-7; D remains ambiguous. CDR1 and CDR2 from the germline V gene are MNHNS and SASEGT. With 2 bases removed from V and 2 bases from J, the gap between germline ends came to 1 base. The CDR3 contains 11 residues. In DNA, the CDR3 is TGTGCCAGCAGTGAACCCTACGAGCAGTACTTC. Translation: CASSEPYEQYF.

The chain has TRBV30 and TRBJ2-7; 7 nucleotides align to TRBD1. Germline CDR1 is GTSNPN and CDR2 is SVGIG (reference sequence). With 1 base clipped from V and 5 bases from J, the junction kept 5 bases outside the gene matches. The CDR3 loop spans 13 amino acids. DNA for the CDR3: TGTGCCTGGAGTGGACAGGGCTGGGACGAGCAGTACTTC. This sequence encodes CAWSGQGWDEQYF. Combining the CDR3 with reference TRBV30 and TRBJ2-7 gives the whole variable domain SQTIHQWPATLVQPVGSPLSLECTVEGTSNPNLYWYRQAAGRGLQLLFYSVGIGQISSEVPQNLSASRPQDRQFILSSKKLLLSDSGFYLCAWSGQGWDEQYFGPGTRLTVT.

The chain carries TRBV20-1 and TRBJ2-7; no clear D. The CDR3 spans 11 residues. Germline CDR1 reads DFQATT; CDR2 reads SNEGSKA (reference sequence). V was clipped by 4 bases and J by 7 bases, with 11 bases between them. CDR3 DNA: TGCAGTGCTATTCGCGAAGGAGAGCAGTACTTC. Its translation is CSAIREGEQYF.